This TCR beta chain was identified in a study of radiation and T cells in renal cell carcinoma. In the study overall: Nephrectomy followed 15 Gy stereotactic body radiation by 4 weeks. Study conclusions and caveats: No pretreatment tumor biopsies were available for baseline clonotypes. From baseline, blood top tumor clonotypes peaked at 2 weeks post-radiation.

Clones were sequenced by immunoSEQ multiplex PCR, and TCRdb holds only the in-frame ones, with some missing. The sample carries some 75,000 clones, over 80% recorded once. The time point denotes: blood 2 weeks post-SBRT. Regarding treatment: 15 Gy SBRT to primary tumor, nephrectomy 4 weeks later. The tumor was a clear cell renal cell carcinoma. For this clone: Antigen specificity is unknown.

This sample comprised blood, obtained from a patient whose treatment included radiotherapy and nephrectomy. This receptor was identified in a man aged 60 to 69 with renal cell carcinoma.

In DNA, the CDR3 is TGCGCCAGCAGCCTGTTGGGCCGTGTAGCGGGAGGCACAGATACGCAGTATTTT. It is translated as CASSLLGRVAGGTDTQYF. This rearrangement joins TRBV5-1 to TRBJ2-3, with 9 bases identical to TRBD2. There are 18 residues in the CDR3. Germline CDR1 and CDR2: SGHRS and YFSETQ. Germline trimming cut 4 bases from V and 1 base from J; bases unmatched to any gene: 13.